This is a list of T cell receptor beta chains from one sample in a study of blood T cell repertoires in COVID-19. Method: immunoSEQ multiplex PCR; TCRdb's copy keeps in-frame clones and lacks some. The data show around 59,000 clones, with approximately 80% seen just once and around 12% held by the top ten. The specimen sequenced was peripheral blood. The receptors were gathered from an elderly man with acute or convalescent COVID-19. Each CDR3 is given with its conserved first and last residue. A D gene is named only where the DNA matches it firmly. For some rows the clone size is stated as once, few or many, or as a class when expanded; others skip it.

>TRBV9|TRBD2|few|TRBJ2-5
CASSVGFLAGSQETQYF
TGTGCCAGCAGCGTAGGATTCCTAGCGGGAAGTCAAGAGACCCAGTACTTC
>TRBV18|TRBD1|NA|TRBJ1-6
CASSRVAKGASSYNSPLHF
TGTGCCAGCTCACGGGTGGCGAAGGGGGCAAGTTCCTATAATTCACCCCTCCACTTT
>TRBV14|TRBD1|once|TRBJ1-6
CASSQETGAGSPLHF
TGTGCCAGCAGCCAAGAAACAGGGGCTGGCTCACCCCTCCACTTT
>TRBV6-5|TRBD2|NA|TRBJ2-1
CASSRGRVYNEQFF
TGTGCCAGCAGTCGCGGGAGGGTATACAATGAGCAGTTCTTC
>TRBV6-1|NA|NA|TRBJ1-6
CASSENSNSPLHF
TGTGCCAGCAGTGAGAACAGTAATTCACCCCTCCACTTT
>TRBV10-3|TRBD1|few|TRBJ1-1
CAIGQGAMNTEAFF
TGTGCCATCGGACAGGGCGCCATGAACACTGAAGCTTTCTTT
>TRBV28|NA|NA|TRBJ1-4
CASSSPTDPATNEKLFF
TGTGCCAGCAGTTCACCGACAGATCCTGCAACTAATGAAAAACTGTTTTTT
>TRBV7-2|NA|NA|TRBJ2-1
CASSLDSYNEQFF
TGTGCCAGCAGCTTAGACTCTTACAATGAGCAGTTCTTC
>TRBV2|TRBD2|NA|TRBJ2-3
CATQGGLAGADTQYF
TGTGCCACTCAAGGCGGACTAGCGGGGGCCGATACGCAGTATTTT
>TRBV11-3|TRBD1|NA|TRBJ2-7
CASSLVGSRGPYEQYF
TGTGCCAGCAGCTTAGTAGGGTCCAGGGGGCCCTACGAGCAGTACTTC
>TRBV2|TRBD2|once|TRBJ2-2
CASSEGRTSGGPNTGELFF
TGTGCCAGCAGTGAAGGCAGGACTAGCGGGGGGCCGAACACCGGGGAGCTGTTTTTT
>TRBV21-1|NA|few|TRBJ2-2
CASPQRTGELFF
TGTGCCAGCCCCCAGAGGACCGGGGAGCTGTTTTTT
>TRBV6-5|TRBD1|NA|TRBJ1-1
CASTSGGQGNTEAFF
TGTGCCAGCACCTCGGGGGGACAGGGGAACACTGAAGCTTTCTTT
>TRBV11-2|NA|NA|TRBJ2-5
CASSLSGKNQETQYF
TGTGCCAGCAGCTTAAGCGGAAAAAACCAAGAGACCCAGTACTTC
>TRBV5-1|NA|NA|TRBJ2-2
CASSPTGEAGELFF
TGCGCCAGCAGCCCAACAGGGGAGGCCGGGGAGCTGTTTTTT
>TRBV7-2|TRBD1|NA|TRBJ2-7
CASSVRDRGPSYEQYF
TGTGCCAGCAGCGTCCGGGACAGGGGCCCCTCGTACGAGCAGTACTTC
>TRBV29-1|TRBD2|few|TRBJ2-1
CSVGRSGEGPNNEQFF
TGCAGCGTTGGGAGGAGCGGGGAGGGGCCCAACAATGAGCAGTTCTTC
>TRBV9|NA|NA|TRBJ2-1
CASSVVGSEQFF
TGTGCCAGCAGCGTAGTAGGGAGTGAGCAGTTCTTC
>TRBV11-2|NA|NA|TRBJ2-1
CATNTGPRVFF
TGTGCCACCAACACCGGGCCCAGGGTGTTCTTC
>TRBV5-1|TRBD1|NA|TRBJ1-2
CASSIDRVDYTF
TGCGCCAGCAGCATTGACAGGGTTGACTACACCTTC
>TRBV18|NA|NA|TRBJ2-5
CASSPTGGLRGETQYF
TGTGCCAGCTCACCGACGGGAGGATTGAGGGGGGAGACCCAGTACTTC
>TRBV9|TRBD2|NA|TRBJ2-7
CASSPWTSGYEQYF
TGTGCCAGCAGCCCGTGGACTAGCGGTTACGAGCAGTACTTC
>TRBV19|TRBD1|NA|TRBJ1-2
CASSRQGNYGYTF
TGTGCCAGTAGTAGACAGGGGAACTATGGCTACACCTTC
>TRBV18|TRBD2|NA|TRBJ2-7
CASSPGTSVIYEQYF
TGTGCCAGCTCACCCGGGACTAGCGTGATCTACGAGCAGTACTTC
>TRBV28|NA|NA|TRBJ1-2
CASSLVGAYGYTF
TGTGCCAGCAGTTTAGTGGGCGCCTATGGCTACACCTTC
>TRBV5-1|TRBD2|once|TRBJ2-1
CASSLSGGPVDEQFF
TGCGCCAGCAGCTTGTCGGGAGGGCCGGTCGATGAGCAGTTCTTC
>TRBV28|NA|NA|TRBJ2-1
CASSENYRYNEQFF
TGTGCCAGCTCAGAAAATTACCGCTACAATGAGCAGTTCTTC
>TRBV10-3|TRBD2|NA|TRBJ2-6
CAATSGSGANVLTF
TGTGCCGCGACTAGCGGCTCTGGGGCCAACGTCCTGACTTTC
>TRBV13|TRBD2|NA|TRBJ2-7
CASTSGLASYEQYF
TGTGCCAGCACCTCGGGACTAGCGTCCTACGAGCAGTACTTC
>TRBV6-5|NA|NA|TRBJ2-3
CASSKDLNTDTQYF
TGTGCCAGCAGTAAGGACTTAAACACAGATACGCAGTATTTT
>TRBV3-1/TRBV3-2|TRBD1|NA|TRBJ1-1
CASRRSGQVNTEAFF
TGTGCCAGCAGACGCTCGGGACAGGTGAACACTGAAGCTTTCTTT
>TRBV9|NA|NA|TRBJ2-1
CASSVDPGLGEQFF
TGTGCCAGCAGCGTAGATCCGGGATTAGGGGAGCAGTTCTTC
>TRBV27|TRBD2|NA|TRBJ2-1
CASSLLLTSGRASEQFF
TGTGCCAGCAGTCTCCTCCTAACTAGCGGGAGGGCCAGTGAGCAGTTCTTC
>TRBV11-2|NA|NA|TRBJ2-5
CASSLQSGTEYF
TGTGCCAGCAGCCTACAGAGCGGCACTGAGTACTTC
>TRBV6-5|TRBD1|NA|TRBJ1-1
CASRGTAPNAFF
TGTGCCAGCAGAGGGACAGCCCCCAACGCTTTCTTT
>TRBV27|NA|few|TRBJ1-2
CASSIRLGVGANYGYTF
TGTGCCAGCAGTATACGGCTAGGGGTCGGAGCTAACTATGGCTACACCTTC
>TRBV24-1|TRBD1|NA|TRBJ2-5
CATSDRTGGRETQYF
TGTGCCACCAGTGACCGGACAGGGGGCAGAGAAACCCAGTACTTC